Listed here is a single T cell receptor (beta chain). The sample comes from a study of cytomegalovirus exposure and HLA in healthy donors. Study-level background: Caucasian-associated ancestry cluster membership applied to about four fifths of several hundred genotyped donors.

Amplification used 60 Vbeta primers and 13 Jbeta primers. Profiled with immunoSEQ multiplex PCR; TCRdb holds only in-frame clones, not every one. The table records about 160,000 clones, around nine tenths of them present only once. Germline assignment: CDR1 SGHAT and CDR2 FQNNGV. The ends lost 5 bases at V and 8 bases at J; junction bases unmatched: 11. The CDR3 runs to 16 residues. The rearrangement links TRBV11-2 to TRBJ1-6, with 8 bases identical to TRBD1. Sequenced input: PBMCs. The origin of this receptor is a young woman in good health and CMV-seronegative. The CDR3 nucleotides are TGTGCCAGCAGCCCACTCAGACAGGGGCGGGATTCACCCCTCCACTTT. Residues: CASSPLRQGRDSPLHF.